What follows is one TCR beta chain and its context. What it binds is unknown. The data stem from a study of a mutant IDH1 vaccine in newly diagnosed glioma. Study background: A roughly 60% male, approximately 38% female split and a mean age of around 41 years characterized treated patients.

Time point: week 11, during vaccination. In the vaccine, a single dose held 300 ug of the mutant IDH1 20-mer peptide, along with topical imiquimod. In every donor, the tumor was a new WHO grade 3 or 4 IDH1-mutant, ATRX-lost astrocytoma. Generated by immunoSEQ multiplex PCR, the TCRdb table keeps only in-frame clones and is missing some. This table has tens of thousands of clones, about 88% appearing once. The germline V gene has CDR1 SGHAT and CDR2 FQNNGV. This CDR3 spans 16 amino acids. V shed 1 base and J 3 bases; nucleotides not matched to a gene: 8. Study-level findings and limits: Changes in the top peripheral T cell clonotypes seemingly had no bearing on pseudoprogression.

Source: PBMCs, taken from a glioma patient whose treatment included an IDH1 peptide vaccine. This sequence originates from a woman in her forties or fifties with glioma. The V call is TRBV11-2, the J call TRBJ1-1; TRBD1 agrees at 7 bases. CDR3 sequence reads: CASSLGQGGPHTEAFF. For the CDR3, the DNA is TGTGCCAGCAGCTTAGGACAGGGAGGGCCCCACACTGAAGCTTTCTTT.